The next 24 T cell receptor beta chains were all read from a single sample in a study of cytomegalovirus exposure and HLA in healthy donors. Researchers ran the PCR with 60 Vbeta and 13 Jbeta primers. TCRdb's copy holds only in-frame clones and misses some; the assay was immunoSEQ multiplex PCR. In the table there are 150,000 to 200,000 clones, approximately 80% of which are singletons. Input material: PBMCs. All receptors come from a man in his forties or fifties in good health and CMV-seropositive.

The CDR3 nucleotides read TGTGCCAGCAGCGTAGTGGACTCTTCCACAGATACGCAGTATTTT. Amino acid sequence: CASSVVDSSTDTQYF. The V call is TRBV9, the J call TRBJ2-3; a possible D gene is TRBD2 (5 bases). V shed 0 bases and J shed 2 bases, with 10 bases lying between them. CDR1 is SGDLS and CDR2 is YYNGEE in the germline V gene. CDR3 size: 15 residues.

The CDR3 reads CASEGAGNQPQHF. The CDR3 DNA is TGTGCCAGTGAGGGGGCTGGCAATCAGCCCCAGCATTTT. The J gene is TRBJ1-5, the V gene TRBV28; 7 bases map to TRBD1. The CDR3 loop spans 13 amino acids. Germline CDR1 is MDHEN and CDR2 is SYDVKM. The junction had 4 bases not matched to a gene; V was cut back by 9 bases and J by 2 bases.

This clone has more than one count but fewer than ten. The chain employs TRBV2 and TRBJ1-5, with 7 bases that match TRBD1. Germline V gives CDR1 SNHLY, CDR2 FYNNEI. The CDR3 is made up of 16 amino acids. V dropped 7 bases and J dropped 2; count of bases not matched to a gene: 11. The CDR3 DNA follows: TGTGCCAGCAAAACCACCGGGACAGTAGGCAATCAGCCCCAGCATTTT. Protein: CASKTTGTVGNQPQHF.

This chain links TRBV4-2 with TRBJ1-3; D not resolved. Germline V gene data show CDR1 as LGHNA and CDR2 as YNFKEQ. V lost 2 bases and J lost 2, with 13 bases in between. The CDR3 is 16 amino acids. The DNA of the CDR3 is TGTGCCAGCAGCCAAAATTCGATGGCGGCTGGAAACACCATATATTTT. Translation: CASSQNSMAAGNTIYF.

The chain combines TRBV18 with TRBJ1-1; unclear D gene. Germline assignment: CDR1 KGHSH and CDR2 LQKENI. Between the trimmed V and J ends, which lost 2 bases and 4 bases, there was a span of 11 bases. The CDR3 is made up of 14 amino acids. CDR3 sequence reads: CASSPISGGTEAFF. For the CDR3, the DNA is TGTGCCAGCTCACCAATATCGGGTGGCACTGAAGCTTTCTTT.

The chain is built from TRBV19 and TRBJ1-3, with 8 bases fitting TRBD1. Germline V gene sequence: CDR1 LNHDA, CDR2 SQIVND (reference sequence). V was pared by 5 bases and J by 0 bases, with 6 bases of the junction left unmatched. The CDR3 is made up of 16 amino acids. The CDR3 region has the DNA TGTGCCAGTAGTCCGGACAGGGCCTTCTCTGGAAACACCATATATTTT. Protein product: CASSPDRAFSGNTIYF. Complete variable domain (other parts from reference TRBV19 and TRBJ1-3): DGGITQSPKYLFRKEGQNVTLSCEQNLNHDAMYWYRQDPGQGLRLIYYSQIVNDFQKGDIAEGYSVSREKKESFPLTVTSAQKNPTAFYLCASSPDRAFSGNTIYFGEGSWLTVV.

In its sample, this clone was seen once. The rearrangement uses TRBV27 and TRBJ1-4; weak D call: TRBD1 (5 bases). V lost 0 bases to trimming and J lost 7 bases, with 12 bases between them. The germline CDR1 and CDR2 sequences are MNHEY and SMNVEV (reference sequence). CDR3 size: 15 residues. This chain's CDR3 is CASSLSLDTSEKLFF. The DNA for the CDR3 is TGTGCCAGCAGTTTATCGCTGGACACGAGTGAAAAACTGTTTTTT.

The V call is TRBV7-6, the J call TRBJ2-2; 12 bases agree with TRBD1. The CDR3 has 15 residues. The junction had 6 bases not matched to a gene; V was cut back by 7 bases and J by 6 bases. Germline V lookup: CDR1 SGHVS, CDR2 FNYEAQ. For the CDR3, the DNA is TGTGCCAGCAACCCCCGGGACAGGGGGCCCGGGGAGCTGTTTTTT. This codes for CASNPRDRGPGELFF. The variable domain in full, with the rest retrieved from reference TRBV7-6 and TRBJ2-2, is GAGVSQSPRYKVTKRGQDVALRCDPISGHVSLYWYRQALGQGPEFLTYFNYEAQQDKSGLPNDRFSAERPEGSISTLTIQRTEQRDSAMYRCASNPRDRGPGELFFGEGSRLTVL.

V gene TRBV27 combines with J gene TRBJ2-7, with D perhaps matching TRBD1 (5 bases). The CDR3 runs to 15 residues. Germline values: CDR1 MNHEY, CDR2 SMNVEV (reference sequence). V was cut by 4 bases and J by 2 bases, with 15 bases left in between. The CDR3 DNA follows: TGTGCCAGCAGTTCCCCAGGGCGAACAACCTACGAGCAGTACTTC. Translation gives CASSSPGRTTYEQYF.

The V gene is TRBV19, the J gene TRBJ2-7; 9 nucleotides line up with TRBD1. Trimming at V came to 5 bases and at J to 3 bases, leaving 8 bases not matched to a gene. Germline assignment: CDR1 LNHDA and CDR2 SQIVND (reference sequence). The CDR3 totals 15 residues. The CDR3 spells CASSPRQGVIYEQYF. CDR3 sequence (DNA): TGTGCCAGTAGTCCCAGACAGGGGGTCATCTACGAGCAGTACTTC.

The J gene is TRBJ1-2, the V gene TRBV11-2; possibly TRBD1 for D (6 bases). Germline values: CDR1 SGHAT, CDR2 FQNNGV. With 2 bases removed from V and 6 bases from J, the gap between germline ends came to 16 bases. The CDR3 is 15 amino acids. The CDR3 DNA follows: TGTGCCAGCAGCTTAACGGACAGTCTACCTCATGGCTACACCTTC. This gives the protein CASSLTDSLPHGYTF.

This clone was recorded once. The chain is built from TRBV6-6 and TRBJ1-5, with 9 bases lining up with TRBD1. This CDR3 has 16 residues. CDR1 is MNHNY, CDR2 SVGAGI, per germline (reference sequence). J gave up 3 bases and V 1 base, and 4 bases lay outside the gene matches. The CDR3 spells CASSYWTGAANQPQHF. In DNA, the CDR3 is TGTGCCAGCAGTTACTGGACAGGGGCCGCCAATCAGCCCCAGCATTTT.

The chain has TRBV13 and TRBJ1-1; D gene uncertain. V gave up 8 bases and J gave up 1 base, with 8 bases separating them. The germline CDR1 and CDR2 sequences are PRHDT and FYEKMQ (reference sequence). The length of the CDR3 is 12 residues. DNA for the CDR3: TGTGCCAGCGGCCGGGGGAACACTGAAGCTTTCTTT. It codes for CASGRGNTEAFF.

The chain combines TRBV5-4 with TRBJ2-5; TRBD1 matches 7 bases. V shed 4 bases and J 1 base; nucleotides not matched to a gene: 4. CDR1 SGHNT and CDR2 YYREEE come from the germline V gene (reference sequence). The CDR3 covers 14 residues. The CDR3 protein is CASSLRDSQETQYF. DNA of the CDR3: TGTGCCAGCAGCCTCCGGGACAGCCAAGAGACCCAGTACTTC. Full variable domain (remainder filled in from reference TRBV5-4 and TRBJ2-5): ETGVTQSPTHLIKTRGQQVTLRCSSQSGHNTVSWYQQALGQGPQFIFQYYREEENGRGNFPPRFSGLQFPNYSSELNVNALELDDSALYLCASSLRDSQETQYFGPGTRLLVL.

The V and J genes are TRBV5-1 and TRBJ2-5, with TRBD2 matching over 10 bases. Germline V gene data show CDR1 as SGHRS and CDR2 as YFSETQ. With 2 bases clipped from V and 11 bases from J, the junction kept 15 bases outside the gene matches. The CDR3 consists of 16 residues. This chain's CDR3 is CASSLGTTSGRAEQYF. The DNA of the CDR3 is TGCGCCAGCAGCTTAGGTACGACTAGCGGGCGAGCGGAGCAGTACTTC. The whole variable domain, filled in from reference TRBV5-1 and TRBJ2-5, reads KAGVTQTPRYLIKTRGQQVTLSCSPISGHRSVSWYQQTPGQGLQFLFEYFSETQRNKGNFPGRFSGRQFSNSRSEMNVSTLELGDSALYLCASSLGTTSGRAEQYFGPGTRLLVL.

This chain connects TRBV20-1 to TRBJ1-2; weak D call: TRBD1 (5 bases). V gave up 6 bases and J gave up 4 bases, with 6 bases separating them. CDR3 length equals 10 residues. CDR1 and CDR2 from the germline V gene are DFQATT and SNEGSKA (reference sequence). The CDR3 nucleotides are TGCAGTGCACAGGTCTATGGCTACACCTTC. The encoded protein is CSAQVYGYTF.

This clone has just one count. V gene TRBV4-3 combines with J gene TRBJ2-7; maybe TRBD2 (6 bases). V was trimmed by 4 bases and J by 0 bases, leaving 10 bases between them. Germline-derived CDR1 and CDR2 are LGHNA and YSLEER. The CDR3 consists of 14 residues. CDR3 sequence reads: CASSRRTNSYEQYF. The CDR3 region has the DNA TGCGCCAGCAGCCGGCGGACTAACTCCTACGAGCAGTACTTC.

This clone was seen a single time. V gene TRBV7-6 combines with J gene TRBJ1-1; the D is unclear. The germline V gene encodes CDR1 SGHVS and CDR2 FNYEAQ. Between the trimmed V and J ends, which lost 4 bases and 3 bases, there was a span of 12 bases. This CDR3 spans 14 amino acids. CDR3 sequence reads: CASSSLNTHTEAFF. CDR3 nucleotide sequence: TGTGCCAGCAGCTCCCTCAATACTCACACTGAAGCTTTCTTT. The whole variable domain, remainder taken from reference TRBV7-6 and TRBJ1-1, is GAGVSQSPRYKVTKRGQDVALRCDPISGHVSLYWYRQALGQGPEFLTYFNYEAQQDKSGLPNDRFSAERPEGSISTLTIQRTEQRDSAMYRCASSSLNTHTEAFFGQGTRLTVV.

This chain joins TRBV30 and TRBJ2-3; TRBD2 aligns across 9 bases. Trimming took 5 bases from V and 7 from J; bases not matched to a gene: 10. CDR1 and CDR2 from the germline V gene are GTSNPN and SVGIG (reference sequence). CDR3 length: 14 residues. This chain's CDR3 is CAWGEAGGVNTQYF. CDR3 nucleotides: TGTGCCTGGGGAGAAGCGGGGGGAGTAAATACGCAGTATTTT.

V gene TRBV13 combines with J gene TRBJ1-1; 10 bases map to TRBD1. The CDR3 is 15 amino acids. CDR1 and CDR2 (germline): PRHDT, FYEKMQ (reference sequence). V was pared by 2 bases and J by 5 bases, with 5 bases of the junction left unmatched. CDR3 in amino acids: CASSLRDRGATEAFF. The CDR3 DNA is TGTGCCAGCAGCTTAAGGGACAGGGGAGCTACTGAAGCTTTCTTT.

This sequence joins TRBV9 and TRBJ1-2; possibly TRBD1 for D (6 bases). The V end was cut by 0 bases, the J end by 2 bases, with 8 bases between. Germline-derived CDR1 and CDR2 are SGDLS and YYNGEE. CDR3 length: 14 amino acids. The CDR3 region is CASSVGDRNYGYTF. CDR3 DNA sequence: TGTGCCAGCAGCGTAGGTGACAGGAACTATGGCTACACCTTC.

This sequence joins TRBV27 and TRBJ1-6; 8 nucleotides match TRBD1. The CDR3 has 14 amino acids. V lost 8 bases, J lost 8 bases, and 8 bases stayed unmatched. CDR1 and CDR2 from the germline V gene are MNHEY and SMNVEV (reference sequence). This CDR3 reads CASGRQGAYSPLHF. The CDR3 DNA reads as TGTGCCAGCGGGCGGCAGGGGGCCTATTCACCCCTCCACTTT.

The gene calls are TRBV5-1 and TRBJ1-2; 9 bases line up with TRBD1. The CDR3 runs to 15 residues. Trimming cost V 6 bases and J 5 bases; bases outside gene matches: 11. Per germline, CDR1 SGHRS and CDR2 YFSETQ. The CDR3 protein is CASNPGTGKGYGYTF. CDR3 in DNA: TGCGCCAGCAACCCCGGGACAGGGAAGGGGTATGGCTACACCTTC.

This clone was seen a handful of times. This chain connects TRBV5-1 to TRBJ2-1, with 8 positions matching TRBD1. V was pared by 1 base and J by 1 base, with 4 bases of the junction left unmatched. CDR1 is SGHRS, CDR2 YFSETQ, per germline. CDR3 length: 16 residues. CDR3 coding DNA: TGCGCCAGCAGCTTGAAAGGACAGGGTTCCTACAATGAGCAGTTCTTC. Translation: CASSLKGQGSYNEQFF.